Each of the 20 T cell receptor beta chains below was sequenced from the same sample in a study of T-cell reconstitution after alpha-beta-depleted transplantation in children. Unique molecular identifiers were incorporated during preparation of the TCRbeta library. Via MiXCR, TCRdb re-called the PCR reads, giving one row per CDR3 protein. The sample consists of about 110,000 distinct CDR3 sequences, around 6.4% of them appearing once. This sample comprised PBMCs, mostly from graft donor cells, obtained 360 days after TCRalphabeta/CD19-depleted stem cell transplant. The receptors derive from a male patient aged 2-15 years who had a stem cell transplant for acute lymphoblastic leukemia, so the T cells may come from the graft donor.

The table lists this clonotype with many counts. The CDR3 DNA follows: TGCAGTGCTAGAGATTATTGGGTTGTCACTGAAGCTTTCTTT. Its translation: CSARDYWVVTEAFF. The gene calls are TRBV20-1 and TRBJ1-1; D unresolved. Trimming removed 0 bases at V and 4 bases at J, with 12 bases between. Germline CDR1 DFQATT, CDR2 SNEGSKA (reference sequence). CDR3 length: 14 residues.

The table lists this clonotype with many counts. The rearrangement joins TRBV2 to TRBJ2-7; D is possibly TRBD1 or TRBD2 (5 bases each). Per germline, CDR1 SNHLY and CDR2 FYNNEI. V lost 7 bases and J 3 bases, leaving 10 bases between the germline ends. The CDR3 covers 12 residues. As DNA, the CDR3 is TGTGCCAGCACCGGGACGGGCTACGAGCAGTACTTC. Protein sequence: CASTGTGYEQYF.

This clonotype has just a few counts. The rearrangement uses TRBV7-2 and TRBJ1-6; 7 positions agree with TRBD1. Germline V gives CDR1 SGHTA, CDR2 FQGNSA. This CDR3 has 16 amino acids. J gave up 4 bases and V 6 bases, and 9 bases lay outside the gene matches. The DNA for the CDR3 is TGTGCCAGCAGGTCAACAGGGGTGGAATATAATTCACCCCTCCACTTT. Translation: CASRSTGVEYNSPLHF.

This clonotype was seen a handful of times. V gene TRBV12-3 or TRBV12-4 combines with J gene TRBJ1-1, with unresolved D. V was pared by 2 bases and J by 4 bases, with 2 bases between. The CDR3 consists of 11 residues. Here the CDR3 DNA reads TGTGCCAGCAGTTTAAGCACTGAAGCTTTCTTT. This sequence encodes CASSLSTEAFF.

This clonotype has only a few counts. The chain employs TRBV11-2 and TRBJ2-7, with D hard to call. The CDR3 totals 13 residues. Germline V gene data show CDR1 as SGHAT and CDR2 as FQNNGV. The V gene lost 0 bases and the J gene lost 3 bases, with 6 bases spanning the gap. CDR3 in DNA: TGTGCCAGCAGCTTAGAAGGAGACTACGAGCAGTACTTC. Protein product: CASSLEGDYEQYF.

This clonotype was detected a few times. This rearrangement joins TRBV20-1 to TRBJ2-1, with D perhaps TRBD2 (6 bases). This CDR3 has 16 amino acids. Trimming removed 0 bases from V and 3 bases from J, with 15 bases in between. CDR1 and CDR2 from the germline V gene are DFQATT and SNEGSKA (reference sequence). The CDR3 protein is CSARDPLATVYNEQFF. CDR3 sequence (DNA): TGCAGTGCTAGAGATCCCCTAGCGACCGTCTACAATGAGCAGTTCTTC.

This clonotype was seen ten or more times. The V and J genes are TRBV5-1 and TRBJ1-3; 12 bases align to TRBD1. The CDR3 loop spans 17 amino acids. Germline V gives CDR1 SGHRS, CDR2 YFSETQ. V gave up 0 bases and J gave up 2 bases; unmatched junction bases: 3. CDR3 region: CASSLDWDRGPGNTIYF. The CDR3 nucleotides are TGCGCCAGCAGCTTGGACTGGGACAGGGGGCCTGGAAACACCATATATTTT. Drawing the rest from reference TRBV5-1 and TRBJ1-3, the complete variable domain is KAGVTQTPRYLIKTRGQQVTLSCSPISGHRSVSWYQQTPGQGLQFLFEYFSETQRNKGNFPGRFSGRQFSNSRSEMNVSTLELGDSALYLCASSLDWDRGPGNTIYFGEGSWLTVV.

This clonotype was observed a handful of times. This rearrangement joins TRBV28 to TRBJ2-4; D may be TRBD2 (6 bases). Trimming pared 3 bases from V and 0 bases from J, leaving 21 bases between. The CDR3 length is 19 residues. Per germline, CDR1 MDHEN and CDR2 SYDVKM. The CDR3: CASSLVRGFQLLAKNIQYF. The CDR3 DNA sequence: TGTGCCAGCAGTTTGGTGCGGGGATTTCAACTCTTAGCCAAAAACATTCAGTACTTC. The variable domain in full, with the rest retrieved from reference TRBV28 and TRBJ2-4, is DVKVTQSSRYLVKRTGEKVFLECVQDMDHENMFWYRQDPGLGLRLIYFSYDVKMKEKGDIPEGYSVSREKKERFSLILESASTNQTSMYLCASSLVRGFQLLAKNIQYFGAGTRLSVL.

This clonotype was recorded a few times. For the CDR3, the DNA is TGCGCCAGCAGCCAAGATCGTGGGTTCCAAGAGACCCAGTACTTC. Translation gives CASSQDRGFQETQYF. The genes are TRBV4-1 and TRBJ2-5, with no clear D. This CDR3 has 15 amino acids. The V end lost 0 bases, the J end lost 1 base, and 9 bases lay between the germline ends. Germline V lookup: CDR1 MGHRA, CDR2 YSYEKL.

This clonotype was found a few times. The chain uses TRBV27 and TRBJ2-5, with 7 bases matching TRBD2. The CDR3 runs 13 residues. Germline-derived CDR1 and CDR2 are MNHEY and SMNVEV (reference sequence). Unmatched junction bases numbered 5, after V lost 8 bases and J lost 2 bases. CDR3 sequence: CASRDYTQETQYF. The CDR3 DNA sequence: TGTGCCAGCCGGGACTATACTCAAGAGACCCAGTACTTC.

This clonotype appeared a few times. The V call is TRBV6-2 or TRBV6-3, the J call TRBJ1-5, with D maybe TRBD1 (6 bases). The V gene lost 8 bases and the J gene lost 6 bases, with 11 bases spanning the gap. CDR3 length equals 12 residues. Germline CDR1 reads MNHEY; CDR2 reads SVGEGT. CDR3 residues: CASAGGGQPQHF. DNA for the CDR3: TGTGCCAGCGCGGGGGGCGGTCAGCCCCAGCATTTT.

In this sample, this clonotype turned up many times. The V and J genes are TRBV12-3 or TRBV12-4 and TRBJ1-1; D is perhaps TRBD1 (5 bases). The germline V and J ends were trimmed by 2 bases and 3 bases, with 19 bases remaining between them. The CDR3 length is 17 residues. CDR3 residues: CASSLPRDSQGDTEAFF. The CDR3 bases are TGTGCCAGCAGTTTACCTCGGGACTCTCAAGGGGACACTGAAGCTTTCTTT.

This clonotype occurred many times. The chain recombines TRBV5-1 with TRBJ2-4, with D possibly being TRBD1 (6 bases). V dropped 0 bases and J dropped 0 bases, with 10 bases sitting between them. CDR1 SGHRS and CDR2 YFSETQ come from the germline V gene. CDR3 length: 16 amino acids. CDR3 DNA: TGCGCCAGCAGCTTGGAGGGGGTTCTAGCCAAAAACATTCAGTACTTC. Its translation is CASSLEGVLAKNIQYF.

This clonotype was counted many times. The chain recombines TRBV12-3 or TRBV12-4 with TRBJ2-1; TRBD2 aligns across 14 bases. Trimming removed 3 bases from V and 9 bases from J; junction bases left unmatched: 4. The CDR3 extends over 15 amino acids. This CDR3 reads CASSLTSGGAFEQFF. The CDR3 bases are TGTGCCAGCAGTTTGACTAGCGGGGGGGCCTTTGAGCAGTTCTTC.

This clonotype appeared a few times. The chain combines TRBV7-9 with TRBJ2-1, with 9 bases matching TRBD2. The CDR3 sequence is 15 residues long. Germline V gene data show CDR1 as SEHNR and CDR2 as FQNEAQ (reference sequence). J was trimmed by 3 bases and V by 4 bases; bases with no gene match: 4. As DNA, the CDR3 is TGTGCCAGCAGCTCTAGCGGGGCGGACTACAATGAGCAGTTCTTC. Residues: CASSSSGADYNEQFF.

Many counts were recorded for this clonotype. V and J are TRBV4-2 and TRBJ2-2; perhaps TRBD1 as D (6 bases). CDR3 length: 16 residues. The ends were cut back, 0 bases at V and 6 bases at J, with 14 bases in the middle. Germline V gives CDR1 LGHNA, CDR2 YNFKEQ. This chain's CDR3 is CASSQDAYSGAGELFF. Written as DNA, the CDR3 is TGTGCCAGCAGCCAAGATGCTTATTCAGGGGCCGGGGAGCTGTTTTTT.

Only a few counts were recorded for this clonotype. This chain uses TRBV7-9 with TRBJ2-1; no firm D call. V lost 5 bases, J lost 11 bases, and 16 bases lay in between. The germline V gene encodes CDR1 SEHNR and CDR2 FQNEAQ (reference sequence). This CDR3 region has 13 residues. The CDR3 protein is CASSTPSLGQQFF. CDR3 coding DNA: TGTGCCAGCAGCACCCCTTCGTTGGGCCAGCAGTTCTTC.

There are many counts of this clonotype. The V call is TRBV20-1, the J call TRBJ2-1; 8 bases match TRBD2. V lost 3 bases to trimming and J lost 0 bases; unmatched junction nucleotides: 10. CDR1 is DFQATT, CDR2 SNEGSKA, per germline (reference sequence). This CDR3 has 17 residues. CDR3: CSASFYGRASSYNEQFF. Here the CDR3 DNA reads TGCAGTGCTAGCTTTTACGGGAGGGCCAGCTCCTACAATGAGCAGTTCTTC.

This clonotype was counted ten times or more. V usage is TRBV9 and J usage is TRBJ2-7; D is unresolved. CDR3 length: 11 residues. CDR1 and CDR2 (germline): SGDLS, YYNGEE. V was clipped by 7 bases and J by 3 bases, with 8 bases between them. CDR3: CASGSYYEQYF. CDR3 DNA sequence: TGTGCCAGCGGCTCCTACTACGAGCAGTACTTC.

This clonotype was detected ten times or more. This chain uses TRBV28 with TRBJ2-2; TRBD2 is a possible D gene (5 bases). The CDR3 consists of 14 residues. Between the trimmed V and J ends, which lost 2 bases and 7 bases, there was a span of 11 bases. Germline V gives CDR1 MDHEN, CDR2 SYDVKM. The CDR3 reads CASSLILEVGELFF. In DNA form, the CDR3 reads TGTGCCAGCAGTTTAATATTGGAGGTCGGGGAGCTGTTTTTT.